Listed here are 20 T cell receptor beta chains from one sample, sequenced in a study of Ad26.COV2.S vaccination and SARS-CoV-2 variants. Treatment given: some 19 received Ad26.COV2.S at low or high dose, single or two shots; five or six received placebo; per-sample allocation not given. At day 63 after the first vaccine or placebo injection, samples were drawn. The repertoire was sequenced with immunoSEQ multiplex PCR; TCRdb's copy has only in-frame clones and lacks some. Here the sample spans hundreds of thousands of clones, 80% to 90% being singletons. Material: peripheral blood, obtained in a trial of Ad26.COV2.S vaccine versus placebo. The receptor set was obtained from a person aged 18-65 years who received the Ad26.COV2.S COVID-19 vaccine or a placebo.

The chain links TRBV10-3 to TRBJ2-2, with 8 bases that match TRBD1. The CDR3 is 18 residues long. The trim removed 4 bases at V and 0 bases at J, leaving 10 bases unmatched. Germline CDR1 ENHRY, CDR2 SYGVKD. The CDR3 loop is CAISGSYGQGANTGELFF. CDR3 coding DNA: TGTGCCATCAGTGGATCCTACGGACAGGGCGCGAACACCGGGGAGCTGTTTTTT.

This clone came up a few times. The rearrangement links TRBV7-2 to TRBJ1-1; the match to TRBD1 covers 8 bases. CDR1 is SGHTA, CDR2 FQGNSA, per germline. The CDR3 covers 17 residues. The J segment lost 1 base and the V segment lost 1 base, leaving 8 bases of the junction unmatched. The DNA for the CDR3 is TGTGCCAGCAGCTTAGACCCCGGACAGGGATGGAACACTGAAGCTTTCTTT. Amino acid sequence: CASSLDPGQGWNTEAFF.

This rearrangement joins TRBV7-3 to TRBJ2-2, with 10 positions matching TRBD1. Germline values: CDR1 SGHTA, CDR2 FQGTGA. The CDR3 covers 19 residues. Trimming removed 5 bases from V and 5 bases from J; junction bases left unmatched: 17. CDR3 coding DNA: TGTGCCAGCAGCCGTCGCCGGGACAGGGGAAGTGTTACGACCGGGGAGCTGTTTTTT. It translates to CASSRRRDRGSVTTGELFF.

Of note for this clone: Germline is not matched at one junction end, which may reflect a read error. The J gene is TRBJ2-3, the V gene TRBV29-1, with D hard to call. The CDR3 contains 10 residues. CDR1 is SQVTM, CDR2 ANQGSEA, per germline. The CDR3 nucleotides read TGCAGCGTTGAAGAGTCAGGTCTCCTTTTT. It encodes CSVEESGLLF.

For the CDR3, the DNA is TGTGCCAGTAGTCCGGGAGACAGGGTAGTCGAAGCTTTCTTT. Translation gives CASSPGDRVVEAFF. The chain combines TRBV19 with TRBJ1-1; the match to TRBD1 covers 7 bases. Germline V gene data show CDR1 as LNHDA and CDR2 as SQIVND (reference sequence). The CDR3 spans 14 residues. V shed 5 bases, J shed 8 bases, and the junction held 11 bases outside the gene matches.

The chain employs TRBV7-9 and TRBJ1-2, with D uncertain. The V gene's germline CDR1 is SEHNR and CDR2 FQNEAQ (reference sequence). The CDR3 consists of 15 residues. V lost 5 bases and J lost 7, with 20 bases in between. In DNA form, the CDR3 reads TGTGCCAGCAGCCCAACACGGGTGGGTTTTGCTGGCTACACCTTC. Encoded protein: CASSPTRVGFAGYTF.

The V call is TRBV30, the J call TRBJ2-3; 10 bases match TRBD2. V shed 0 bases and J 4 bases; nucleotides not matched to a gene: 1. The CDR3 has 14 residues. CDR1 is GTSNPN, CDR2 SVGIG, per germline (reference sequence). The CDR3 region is CAWSVSGGADTQYF. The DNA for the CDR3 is TGTGCCTGGAGTGTAAGCGGGGGGGCAGATACGCAGTATTTT.

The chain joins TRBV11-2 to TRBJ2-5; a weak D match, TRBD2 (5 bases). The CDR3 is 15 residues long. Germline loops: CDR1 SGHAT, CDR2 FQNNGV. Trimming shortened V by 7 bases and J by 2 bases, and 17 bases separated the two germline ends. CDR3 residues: CASTPSGVSQETQYF. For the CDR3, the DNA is TGTGCCAGCACCCCCTCCGGGGTTTCTCAAGAGACCCAGTACTTC. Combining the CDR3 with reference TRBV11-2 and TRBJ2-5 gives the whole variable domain EAGVAQSPRYKIIEKRQSVAFWCNPISGHATLYWYQQILGQGPKLLIQFQNNGVVDDSQLPKDRFSAERLKGVDSTLKIQPAKLEDSAVYLCASTPSGVSQETQYFGPGTRLLVL.

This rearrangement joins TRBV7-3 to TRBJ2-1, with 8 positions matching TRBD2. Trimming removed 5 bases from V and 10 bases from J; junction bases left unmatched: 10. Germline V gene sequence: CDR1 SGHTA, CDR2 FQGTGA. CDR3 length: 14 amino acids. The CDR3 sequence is CASSALAGGKEQFF. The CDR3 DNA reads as TGTGCCAGCAGCGCTCTGGCGGGGGGAAAGGAGCAGTTCTTC.

The CDR3 reads CASNTDRARETQYF. CDR3 nucleotides: TGTGCCAGCAATACGGACAGGGCTCGAGAGACCCAGTACTTC. This chain joins TRBV7-2 and TRBJ2-5; 8 bases are shared with TRBD1. V lost 7 bases to trimming and J lost 4 bases; unmatched junction nucleotides: 8. This CDR3 is built from 14 residues. The germline V gene encodes CDR1 SGHTA and CDR2 FQGNSA. Full variable domain (rest looked up from reference TRBV7-2 and TRBJ2-5): GAGVSQSPSNKVTEKGKDVELRCDPISGHTALYWYRQSLGQGLEFLIYFQGNSAPDKSGLPSDRFSAERTGGSVSTLTIQRTQQEDSAVYLCASNTDRARETQYFGPGTRLLVL.

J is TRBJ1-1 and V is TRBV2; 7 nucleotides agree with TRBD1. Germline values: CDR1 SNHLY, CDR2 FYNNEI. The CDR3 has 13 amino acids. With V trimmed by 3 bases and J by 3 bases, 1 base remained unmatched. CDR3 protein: CASSERGHTEAFF. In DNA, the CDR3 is TGTGCCAGCAGTGAGAGGGGGCACACTGAAGCTTTCTTT.

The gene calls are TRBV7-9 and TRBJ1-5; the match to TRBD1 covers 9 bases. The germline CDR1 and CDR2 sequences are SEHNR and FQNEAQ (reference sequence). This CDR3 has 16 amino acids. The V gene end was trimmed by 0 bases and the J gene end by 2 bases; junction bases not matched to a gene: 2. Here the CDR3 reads CASSLATGGGNQPQHF. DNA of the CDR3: TGTGCCAGCAGCTTAGCGACAGGGGGTGGCAATCAGCCCCAGCATTTT.

The CDR3 loop reads CASSDPGDSYTDTQYF. The DNA of the CDR3 is TGCGCCAGCAGTGACCCCGGTGACAGTTACACAGATACGCAGTATTTT. The J gene is TRBJ2-3, the V gene TRBV10-1; D perhaps matches TRBD1 (5 bases). Looked up from germline, CDR1 is WNHNN and CDR2 is SYGVQD (reference sequence). This CDR3 comprises 16 residues. V lost 3 bases and J lost 2, with 15 bases in between.

As DNA, the CDR3 is TGTGCCAGCTCACCACTCGCCACGTTGTACAATCAGCCCCAGCATTTT. Amino acids: CASSPLATLYNQPQHF. The chain links TRBV18 to TRBJ1-5, with D hard to call. Germline V gives CDR1 KGHSH, CDR2 LQKENI. The CDR3 loop spans 16 amino acids. V lost 1 base and J 3 bases, leaving 13 bases between the germline ends.

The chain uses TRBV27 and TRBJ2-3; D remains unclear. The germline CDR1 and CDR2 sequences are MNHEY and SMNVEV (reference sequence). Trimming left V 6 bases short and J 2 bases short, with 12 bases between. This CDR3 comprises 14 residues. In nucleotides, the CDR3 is TGTGCCAGCAGCCGGATCCGAAACACAGATACGCAGTATTTT. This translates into CASSRIRNTDTQYF.

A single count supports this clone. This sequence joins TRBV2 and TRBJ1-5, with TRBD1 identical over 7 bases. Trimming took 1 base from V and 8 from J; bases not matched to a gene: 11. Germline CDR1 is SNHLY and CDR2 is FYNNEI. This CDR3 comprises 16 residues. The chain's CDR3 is CASSEVLGQAGEPQHF. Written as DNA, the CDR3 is TGTGCCAGCAGTGAAGTGTTAGGACAGGCGGGAGAGCCCCAGCATTTT.

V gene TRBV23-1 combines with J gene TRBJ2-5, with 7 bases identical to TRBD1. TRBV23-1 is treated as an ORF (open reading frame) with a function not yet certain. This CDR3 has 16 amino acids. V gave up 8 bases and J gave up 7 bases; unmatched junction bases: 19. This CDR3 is CASLKVGQGEPGTQYF. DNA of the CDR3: TGCGCCAGCTTAAAAGTGGGGCAGGGGGAGCCGGGGACCCAGTACTTC.

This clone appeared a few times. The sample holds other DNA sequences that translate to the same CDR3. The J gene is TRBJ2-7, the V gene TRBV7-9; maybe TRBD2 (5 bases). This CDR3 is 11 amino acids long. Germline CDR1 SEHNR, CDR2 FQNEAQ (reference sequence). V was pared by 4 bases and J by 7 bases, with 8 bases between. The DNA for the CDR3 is TGTGCCAGCAGCTCCGGAGGAGAGCAGTACTTC. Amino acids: CASSSGGEQYF. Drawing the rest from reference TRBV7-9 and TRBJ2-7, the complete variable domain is DTGVSQNPRHKITKRGQNVTFRCDPISEHNRLYWYRQTLGQGPEFLTYFQNEAQLEKSRLLSDRFSAERPKGSFSTLEIQRTEQGDSAMYLCASSSGGEQYFGPGTRLTVT.

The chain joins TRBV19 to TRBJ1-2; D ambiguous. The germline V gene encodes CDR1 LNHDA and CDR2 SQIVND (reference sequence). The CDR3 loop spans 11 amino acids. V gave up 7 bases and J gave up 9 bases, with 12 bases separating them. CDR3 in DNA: TGTGCCAGTAAGGTCGAGGGAAGCTACACCTTC. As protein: CASKVEGSYTF.

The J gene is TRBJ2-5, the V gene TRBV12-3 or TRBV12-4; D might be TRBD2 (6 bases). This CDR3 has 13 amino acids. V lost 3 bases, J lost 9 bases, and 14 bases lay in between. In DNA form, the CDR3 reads TGTGCCAGCAGTTTTGGGGTCACGGGGGCCCAGTACTTC. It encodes CASSFGVTGAQYF.